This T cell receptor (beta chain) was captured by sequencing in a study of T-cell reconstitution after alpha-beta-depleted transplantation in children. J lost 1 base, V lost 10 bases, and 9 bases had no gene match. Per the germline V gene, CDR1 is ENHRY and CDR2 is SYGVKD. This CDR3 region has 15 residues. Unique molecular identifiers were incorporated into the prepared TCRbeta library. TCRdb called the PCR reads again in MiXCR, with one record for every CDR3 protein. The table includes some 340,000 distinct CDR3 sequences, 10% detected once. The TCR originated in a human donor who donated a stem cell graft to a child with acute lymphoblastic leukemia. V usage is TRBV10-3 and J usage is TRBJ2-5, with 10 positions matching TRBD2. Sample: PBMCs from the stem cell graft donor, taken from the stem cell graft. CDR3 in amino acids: CATKRTSGTQETQYF. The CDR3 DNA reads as TGTGCCACCAAAAGGACTAGCGGTACCCAAGAGACCCAGTACTTC.